This TCR beta chain was sequenced in a study of cytomegalovirus exposure and HLA in healthy donors. At the level of the study: As released early, the data held 85 million to 95 million unique TCRs from HLA-typed donors.

The germline V gene has CDR1 SGHRS and CDR2 YFSETQ. V lost 4 bases and J lost 4; bases outside the gene matches: 8. This CDR3 region has 16 residues. The PCR was carried out with 60 Vbeta primers and 13 Jbeta primers. The data were produced by immunoSEQ multiplex PCR, yet TCRdb's version contains in-frame clones alone and is incomplete. Seen here are 250,000 to 350,000 clones, about nine tenths observed once, and the top ten hold around 4.2%. Whole-study findings and limits: The Asian-associated ancestry cluster reportedly had fewer N-insertions than the approximately 610-donor mean in a later analysis. Cytomegalovirus status, reportedly, was diagnosed with high specificity and sensitivity by the classifier.

Note on this clone: Its antigen is undetermined.

The TCR was taken from a man in his forties in good health and CMV-seropositive. Sequenced material: PBMCs. The V gene is TRBV5-1, the J gene TRBJ2-2; TRBD1 aligns across 9 bases. The CDR3 protein is CASSEQGARGTGELFF. CDR3 DNA: TGCGCCAGCAGCGAACAGGGGGCGCGGGGCACCGGGGAGCTGTTTTTT.